The clone carrying this TCR beta chain was detected ten times or more. Its antigen is not known. Time point denoted: healthy volunteer bleed at 6 weeks. Extraction of total RNA was performed on unfractionated whole blood. The CDR3 contains 17 residues. Per germline, CDR1 MDHEN and CDR2 SYDVKM. Trimming stripped 4 bases from V and 0 bases from J, with 18 bases between. This sample is drawn from a study of human T cells and chemical hapten exposure. As for the study in general: Variation in per-sample TCR yields came mainly from small pooled library volume differences. Study-level points and caveats: Sensitizing with DPC caused no change in TCRs above 1 in 1000 frequency.

Library preparation tagged each individual cDNA molecule with a unique molecular identifier. Original analysis: Samples ranged from 23,224 to 690,600 TCRs, with a median of approximately 90,000. TCRdb itself ran the RACE reads through MiXCR, one entry per CDR3 protein. The V and J calls and clone size come from TCRdb's table, not from the authors' own analysis. The data show about 47,000 distinct CDR3 sequences, around 4% seen once. This chain joins TRBV28 and TRBJ1-2; D perhaps matches TRBD1 (6 bases). This receptor was taken from a human donor in good health. Some clones in this sample may be carry-over from other donors' samples. The specimen was whole blood. CDR3 protein: CASSSWTEATANYGYTF. The CDR3 nucleotides are TGTGCCAGCAGTTCCTGGACAGAGGCTACTGCTAACTATGGCTACACCTTC.